A selection of T cell receptor beta chains follows, all from one sample in a study of post-analysis software for immune sequencing data. One entry per CDR3 protein, called by TCRdb with MiXCR from the PCR reads. The table lists about 770,000 distinct CDR3 sequences, 46% of them singletons. Sequences were obtained from blood. Source of these receptors: a girl between 5 and 17 years old with multiple sclerosis. Both conserved end residues are part of each CDR3. The D gene is left open where the match is weak. Expanded clones get a size class; other rows say once, few or many, or leave the size out.

CDR3nt	CDR3aa	j_gene	d_gene	abundance	v_gene
TGTGCCTGGAGGCAGGACACTGAAGCTTTCTTT	CAWRQDTEAFF	TRBJ1-1	.	.	TRBV30
TGTGCCAGCAGCTTTGGCGGGTACGACAATGAGCAGTTCTTC	CASSFGGYDNEQFF	TRBJ2-1	.	.	TRBV11-2
TGTGCCACCCAATTCCGGGACAGGGTCACAGATACGCAGTATTTT	CATQFRDRVTDTQYF	TRBJ2-3	TRBD1	.	TRBV6-1
TGCAGTGCTAGAGTTCCGGGACTAGCGGGAGTAGGTGAGCAGTTCTTC	CSARVPGLAGVGEQFF	TRBJ2-1	TRBD2	few	TRBV20-1
TGTGCCAGCAGTGAATGGGCGACTGAGAACTATGGCTACACCTTC	CASSEWATENYGYTF	TRBJ1-2	.	few	TRBV6-1
TGTGCCAGCGATTCCAGCGCAACCAATGAAAAACTGTTTTTT	CASDSSATNEKLFF	TRBJ1-4	.	.	TRBV7-9
TGTGCCAGCAGTGGTTTTACGGCAAATTCACCCCTCCACTTT	CASSGFTANSPLHF	TRBJ1-6	.	.	TRBV6-5
TGTGCCAGCAGCGAGGTCACCTACTATGGCTACACCTTC	CASSEVTYYGYTF	TRBJ1-2	.	few	TRBV6-1
TGTGCCAGCAGTGAGGGAACGGCTGGGGCCAACGTCCTGACTTTC	CASSEGTAGANVLTF	TRBJ2-6	.	few	TRBV6-1
TGTGCTAGTGGTCCCGCCCCCCCACTAGCGGGAGTAAAGCAGTACTTC	CASGPAPPLAGVKQYF	TRBJ2-5	TRBD2	.	TRBV12-5
TGTGCCAGCAGCTTGGCGGGAGGGGTATCCTACGAGCAGTACTTC	CASSLAGGVSYEQYF	TRBJ2-7	TRBD2	few	TRBV7-9
TGTGCCACCAGTGATTTGAACAGGGGGCTAGATACGCAGTATTTT	CATSDLNRGLDTQYF	TRBJ2-3	TRBD1	.	TRBV24-1
TGTGCCAGCAGCTTAGTTCCCCAGCAGGGGGTAAAGTACGAGCAGTACTTC	CASSLVPQQGVKYEQYF	TRBJ2-7	TRBD1	few	TRBV7-8
TGTGCCAGCAGCTTAGAACCTCGGGGGACCCAGTACTTC	CASSLEPRGTQYF	TRBJ2-5	.	.	TRBV7-2
TGTGCCAGCAGCTTAGATTCCTCGGTGGCCAATGAGCAGTTCTTC	CASSLDSSVANEQFF	TRBJ2-1	.	once	TRBV7-9
TGCAGTGCTAGAGATCCATTTGACTCCCGGGGGTCCTACAATGAGCAGTTCTTC	CSARDPFDSRGSYNEQFF	TRBJ2-1	.	.	TRBV20-1
TGCAGTGTACTGGGGATAGGCGAGCAGTACTTC	CSVLGIGEQYF	TRBJ2-7	.	.	TRBV20-1
TGTGCCAGCAGTTTAACAGGGAGGTACCAGCCCCAGCATTTT	CASSLTGRYQPQHF	TRBJ1-5	.	.	TRBV12-3/TRBV12-4
TGTGCCAGCAGCTTAGTTCCGGGGCGGGGGCAGTACTTC	CASSLVPGRGQYF	TRBJ2-4	TRBD2	.	TRBV7-6
TGTGCCAGCAGCTTAGTGGGATCACCTCGGGACGAGCAGTACTTC	CASSLVGSPRDEQYF	TRBJ2-7	.	.	TRBV7-9
TGTGCCAGCAGCTCTCGAATGACGAGCTCCTACAATGAGCAGTTCTTC	CASSSRMTSSYNEQFF	TRBJ2-1	.	few	TRBV7-6
TGTGCCAGCAGCCCTAGGACTAGCGGGAGGGCGGGAGAGACCCAGTACTTC	CASSPRTSGRAGETQYF	TRBJ2-5	TRBD2	.	TRBV7-8
TGTGCCAGTAGTATAGATCTCGGGAATCAGCCCCAGCATTTT	CASSIDLGNQPQHF	TRBJ1-5	.	.	TRBV19
TGCAGTGCTAGAGGTGGGGCTTATAGCAATCAGCCCCAGCATTTT	CSARGGAYSNQPQHF	TRBJ1-5	.	few	TRBV20-1
TGCGCCGGCAGCCAAGAGCTTAACAGGGGCGACTATGGCTACACCTTC	CAGSQELNRGDYGYTF	TRBJ1-2	TRBD1	few	TRBV4-3
TGCAGTGCTACGGACAGGGGGCAAGAGACCCAGTACTTC	CSATDRGQETQYF	TRBJ2-5	TRBD1	once	TRBV20-1
TGTGCCACCAGTGATGCAGGGGCCTATGGCTACACCTTC	CATSDAGAYGYTF	TRBJ1-2	.	.	TRBV24-1
TGTGCCAGCAGGTCCGGGACTGACTACGAGCAGTACTTC	CASRSGTDYEQYF	TRBJ2-7	.	many	TRBV7-9
TGTGCCAGCAGTTTCATGCTGAATCCATCCTACGAGCAGTACTTC	CASSFMLNPSYEQYF	TRBJ2-7	.	.	TRBV12-3/TRBV12-4
TGTGCCAGCAGTTTCCAGGGCGGCGGGACTAGCGGGAGTAATGAGCAGTTCTTC	CASSFQGGGTSGSNEQFF	TRBJ2-1	TRBD2	.	TRBV12-3/TRBV12-4
TGCGCCAGCAGCCAAGATCCCCCGGGGCCGTTGTACAATGAGCAGTTCTTC	CASSQDPPGPLYNEQFF	TRBJ2-1	.	.	TRBV4-1
TGTGCCAGCAGCTTGGGGGCAGGCGAAAATCAGCCCCAGCATTTT	CASSLGAGENQPQHF	TRBJ1-5	.	.	TRBV5-5
TGTGCCACCAGCAGGGGACAGGGCTCAGATACGCAGTATTTT	CATSRGQGSDTQYF	TRBJ2-3	TRBD1	.	TRBV15
TGTGCCAGCAGCTACAGGGGCGGGGCGGGACAAGAGACCCAGTACTTC	CASSYRGGAGQETQYF	TRBJ2-5	.	few	TRBV7-2
TGTGCCAGCAGCCGAGGGGGTCGAGGGGCCAACGTCCTGACTTTC	CASSRGGRGANVLTF	TRBJ2-6	.	.	TRBV12-3/TRBV12-4
TGCGCCAGCAGCAGGACAGTCGATGATGGCTACACCTTC	CASSRTVDDGYTF	TRBJ1-2	.	few	TRBV5-1
TGTGCCAGCAGCTTAGCGGACAGAAACTACGAGCAGTACTTC	CASSLADRNYEQYF	TRBJ2-7	.	few	TRBV7-2
TGTGCCAGCAGCCTACAGGGGGGGACTAGTTACGAGCAGTACTTC	CASSLQGGTSYEQYF	TRBJ2-7	.	few	TRBV7-3
TGCAGCGCCCCCCTGGGGAAGGATGGCTACACCTTC	CSAPLGKDGYTF	TRBJ1-2	.	.	TRBV29-1
TGCAGTGCTGTGACAGCCCAGGGGGTACATGGCTACACCTTC	CSAVTAQGVHGYTF	TRBJ1-2	TRBD1	.	TRBV20-1
TGTGCCAGCAGCCATGACCTAGGCAGGTCGAGGGACAGCTCTGGGGCCAACGTCCTGACTTTC	CASSHDLGRSRDSSGANVLTF	TRBJ2-6	TRBD1	.	TRBV3-1
TGCGCCAGCAGCCAGGACCAACGCGGGTTGAACTATGGCTACACCTTC	CASSQDQRGLNYGYTF	TRBJ1-2	.	.	TRBV4-3
TGTGCCAGCAGCTTTGGACAGGGCGATAGAAACGAGCAGTACTTC	CASSFGQGDRNEQYF	TRBJ2-7	TRBD1	.	TRBV7-9
TGTGCCAGCAGCCCCATACCCATTGACAGGACCCAGCAGTTCTTC	CASSPIPIDRTQQFF	TRBJ2-1	.	.	TRBV5-5
TGCGCCAGCAGCTTCACCTGGACTAGCGGGAGCTCCTACAATGAGCAGTTCTTC	CASSFTWTSGSSYNEQFF	TRBJ2-1	TRBD2	.	TRBV5-1
TGTGCCACCAGCAGCGCCCCGGACAGGGACCTCGCAGATACGCAGTATTTT	CATSSAPDRDLADTQYF	TRBJ2-3	TRBD1	.	TRBV15
TGTGCCAGCACAGGGGAAGAAAGGAATGAGCAGTTCTTC	CASTGEERNEQFF	TRBJ2-1	.	.	TRBV6-1
TGTGCCAGCAGCTTCCTCGACAGGGTCGGCTCCTACAATGAGCAGTTCTTC	CASSFLDRVGSYNEQFF	TRBJ2-1	TRBD1	few	TRBV5-5